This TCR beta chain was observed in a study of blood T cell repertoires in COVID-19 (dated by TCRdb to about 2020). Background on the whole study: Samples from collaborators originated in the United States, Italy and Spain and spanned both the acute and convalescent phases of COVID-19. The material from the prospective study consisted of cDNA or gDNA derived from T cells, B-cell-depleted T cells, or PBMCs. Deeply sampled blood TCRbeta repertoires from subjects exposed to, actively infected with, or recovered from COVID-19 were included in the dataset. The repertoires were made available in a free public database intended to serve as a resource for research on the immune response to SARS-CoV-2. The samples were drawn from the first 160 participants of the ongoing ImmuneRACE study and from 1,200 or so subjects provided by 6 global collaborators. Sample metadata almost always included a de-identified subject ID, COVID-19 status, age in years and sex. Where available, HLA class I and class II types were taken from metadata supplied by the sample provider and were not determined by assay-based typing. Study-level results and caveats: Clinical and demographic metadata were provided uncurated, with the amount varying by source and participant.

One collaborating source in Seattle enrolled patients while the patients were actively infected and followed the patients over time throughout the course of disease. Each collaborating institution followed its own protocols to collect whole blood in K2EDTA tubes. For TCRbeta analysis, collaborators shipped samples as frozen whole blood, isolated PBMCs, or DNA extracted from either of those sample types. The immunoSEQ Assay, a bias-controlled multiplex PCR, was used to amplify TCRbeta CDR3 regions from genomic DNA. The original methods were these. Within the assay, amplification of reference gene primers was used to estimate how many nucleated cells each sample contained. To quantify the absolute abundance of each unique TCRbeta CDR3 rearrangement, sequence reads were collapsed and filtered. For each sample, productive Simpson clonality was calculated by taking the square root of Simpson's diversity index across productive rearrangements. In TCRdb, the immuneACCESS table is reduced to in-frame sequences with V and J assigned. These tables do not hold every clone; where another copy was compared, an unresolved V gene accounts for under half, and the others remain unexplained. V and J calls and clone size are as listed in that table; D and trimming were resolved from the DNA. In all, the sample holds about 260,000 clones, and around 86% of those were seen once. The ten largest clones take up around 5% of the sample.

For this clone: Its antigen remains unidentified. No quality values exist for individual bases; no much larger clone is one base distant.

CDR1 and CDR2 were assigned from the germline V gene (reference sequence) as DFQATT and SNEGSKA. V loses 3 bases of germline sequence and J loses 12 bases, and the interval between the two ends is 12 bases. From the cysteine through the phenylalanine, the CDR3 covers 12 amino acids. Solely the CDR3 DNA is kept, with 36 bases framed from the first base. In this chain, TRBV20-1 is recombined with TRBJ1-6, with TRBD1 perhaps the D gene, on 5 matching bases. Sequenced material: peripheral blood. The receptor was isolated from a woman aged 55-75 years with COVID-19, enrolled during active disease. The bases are TGCAGTGCTAGTTCGGGGGGAATACCCCTCCACTTT. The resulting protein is CSASSGGIPLHF.